This TCR beta chain was observed in a study of PD-L1 blockade in urothelial cancer. Study-wide context: A median around 150,000 T cells were found in blood samples.

Time point denoted: pretreatment peripheral blood. Urothelial carcinoma, locally advanced or metastatic, affected the patients. This clone has a single count. Per the germline V gene, CDR1 is MGHDK and CDR2 is SYGVNS. The CDR3 is 12 residues long. V was cut by 3 bases and J by 3 bases, with 6 bases left in between. A spike-in of synthetic TCR analog templates was added to each PCR. Generated by immunoSEQ multiplex PCR, the TCRdb table keeps only in-frame clones and is missing some. The table shows around 63,000 clones, with about 81% occurring only once. V gene TRBV25-1 combines with J gene TRBJ2-7; D unclear. The sample was PBMCs, taken around atezolizumab (anti-PD-L1) treatment. This TCR derives from a man in his 70s with urothelial cancer. The CDR3 DNA follows: TGTGCCAGCAGTGATCTACGCTACGAGCAGTACTTC. This sequence encodes CASSDLRYEQYF.